This T cell receptor beta chain comes out of a study of response to subunit inactivated influenza vaccine. Germline V CDR1 and CDR2: MNHNS, SASEGT. The CDR3 runs to 14 residues. V lost 0 bases and J lost 4, with 9 bases in between. MiXCR, run by TCRdb on the RT-PCR reads, gives a single entry per CDR3 protein. The sample lists more than 500,000 distinct CDR3 sequences; approximately 10% were seen once. These data are also associated with another study on T cells expressing NK-cell markers. In that study: In generating TCR beta cDNA, 5'RACE template switching with UMIs was used. The use of an anti-gamma-delta TCR antibody, which was added in several experiments, restricted sorting to T cells expressing alpha-beta TCR. Dominant NKG2C+ clonotypes made up about 1.0-7.0% of CD8+ T cells in several donors. These clonotypes also led the CD3+CD56-NKG2C+ fraction in several donors.

The clonotype was recovered from a man aged 50 to 59 who received an inactivated influenza vaccine. The chain has TRBV6-1 and TRBJ1-1; D is unresolved. Sequencing was performed on PBMCs from blood, taken on the day of vaccination. CDR3 loop: CASSEAGQSTEAFF. The CDR3 coding sequence is TGTGCCAGCAGTGAAGCCGGGCAAAGCACTGAAGCTTTCTTT.